This T cell receptor beta chain derives from a study of T cell responses to AZD1222 COVID-19 vaccine. Findings and limits, study-wide: It was only after the peak T cell response that any repertoires were sampled. In a largely white British group with more females than males, clonal diversity was possibly underestimated.

The germline V gene has CDR1 KGHDR and CDR2 SFDVKD. The J segment lost 5 bases and the V segment lost 4 bases, leaving 8 bases of the junction unmatched. This CDR3 region has 16 residues. Of note for this clone: Its antigen remains unknown.

Some clones are missing from TCRdb's copy, which holds only in-frame ones; the method was immunoSEQ multiplex PCR. Counted here are fewer than 40,000 clones, over 75% occurring once; the ten biggest clones make up roughly 29%. Sequencing was performed on peripheral blood, taken 28 days after the second dose of the MenACWY control vaccine. The chain is built from TRBV24-1 and TRBJ2-5, with 11 bases that match TRBD2. The TCR originated in an adult who received the MenACWY meningococcal vaccine as a control. The CDR3 coding sequence is TGTGCCACCAGTGAAACAACTAGCGGGAGATCGGAGACCCAGTACTTC. Its translation is CATSETTSGRSETQYF.